This T cell receptor (beta chain) was sequenced during a study of T cells in localized non-small cell lung cancer. General observations from the study: Uninvolved neighboring lung showed the greatest T cell clonality, exceeding tumor.

Regarding this clone: The antigen remains undetermined.

Produced via immunoSEQ multiplex PCR; TCRdb's table is partial and in-frame only. The sample has about 20,000 clones, 80% to 90% seen once. The germline gives CDR1 SGDLS, CDR2 YYNGEE. The length of the CDR3 is 16 residues. The V and J ends lost 0 bases and 1 base respectively, with 12 bases between them. This material consisted of PBMCs, taken before any cancer treatment. The chain uses TRBV9 and TRBJ2-3; D is unclear. This TCR derives from a man aged 40 to 69 with stage II squamous cell lung carcinoma. The CDR3 DNA sequence: TGTGCCAGCAGCGTAGCCCACGCTGGGGGCACAGATACGCAGTATTTT. The encoded protein is CASSVAHAGGTDTQYF.